The T cell receptor beta chain under discussion was sequenced for a study of T-cell reconstitution after alpha-beta-depleted transplantation in children. Preparation of the TCRbeta library used unique molecular identifiers. TCRdb itself ran the PCR reads through MiXCR, one entry per CDR3 protein. This repertoire shows about 370,000 distinct CDR3 sequences, over 20% found once; its top ten account for 3.5% to 4%. Germline V CDR1 and CDR2: MDHEN, SYDVKM. The V segment lost 1 base and the J segment 6 bases; nucleotides outside the gene matches: 2. This CDR3 comprises 14 residues. This receptor was obtained from a human donor who donated a stem cell graft to a child with acute myeloid leukemia. Specimen: PBMCs from the stem cell graft donor, collected from the stem cell graft. The rearrangement joins TRBV28 to TRBJ2-3, with 9 bases identical to TRBD1. The CDR3 spells CASSLYRGRDTQYF. The CDR3 nucleotides are TGTGCCAGCAGTTTATACAGGGGGCGTGATACGCAGTATTTT.